The 11 T cell receptor beta chains in this list originate from one sample, sequenced in a study of beta chain features in type 1 diabetes. Every bit of the isolated RNA underwent reverse transcription, so sequencing read expressed TCRB transcripts. The table came from immunoSEQ multiplex PCR; TCRdb's copy has only in-frame clones and leaves some out. Altogether 240,000 or so clones are present, around 68% being singletons, with the ten largest covering around 0.05%. Input material: naive CD4+ T cells from blood. These receptors all stem from a man younger than 45 in good health.

The rearrangement links TRBV29-1 to TRBJ2-3; 7 bases match TRBD2. The CDR3 spans 12 residues. The J segment lost 3 bases and the V segment lost 7 bases, leaving 4 bases of the junction unmatched. Germline V lookup: CDR1 SQVTM, CDR2 ANQGSEA. The CDR3 loop reads CSGKRGTDTQYF. The CDR3 nucleotides are TGCAGCGGAAAGCGGGGAACAGATACGCAGTATTTT.

The rearrangement links TRBV29-1 to TRBJ2-1, with 9 bases lining up with TRBD2. Per germline, CDR1 SQVTM and CDR2 ANQGSEA. This CDR3 has 14 amino acids. J was trimmed by 9 bases and V by 7 bases; bases with no gene match: 13. The chain's CDR3 is CSAGAVAGEVEQFF. CDR3 in DNA: TGCAGCGCCGGGGCGGTAGCGGGAGAGGTTGAGCAGTTCTTC.

The chain has TRBV11-2 and TRBJ2-7; 7 bases are shared with TRBD2. Germline CDR1 is SGHAT and CDR2 is FQNNGV. V gave up 6 bases and J gave up 4 bases; unmatched junction bases: 6. The length of the CDR3 is 13 residues. CDR3 in amino acids: CASRLTSRYEQYF. The CDR3 DNA follows: TGTGCCAGCAGATTGACTAGCCGGTACGAGCAGTACTTC.

The CDR3 sequence: CASATGDLYEQYF. CDR3 in DNA: TGTGCCAGCGCAACCGGAGATCTCTACGAGCAGTACTTC. The rearrangement links TRBV7-2 to TRBJ2-7; D unclear. The CDR3 sequence is 13 residues long. Germline-derived CDR1 and CDR2 are SGHTA and FQGNSA. With 8 bases removed from V and 3 bases from J, the gap between germline ends came to 14 bases.

The J gene is TRBJ2-3, the V gene TRBV14; no reliable D call. The V gene's germline CDR1 is SGHDN and CDR2 FVKESK. V was clipped by 4 bases and J by 5 bases, with 4 bases between them. The CDR3 sequence is 11 residues long. The CDR3 DNA reads TGTGCCAGCAGCCTGGGAGATACGCAGTATTTT. Protein product: CASSLGDTQYF.

In DNA form, the CDR3 reads TGCAGCGTTGGGGACAGGGAGGACAATGAGCAGTTCTTC. Translating gives CSVGDREDNEQFF. The chain carries TRBV29-1 and TRBJ2-1; 9 bases are shared with TRBD1. The CDR3 runs 13 residues. The ends lost 4 bases at V and 5 bases at J; junction bases unmatched: 3. Germline CDR1 SQVTM, CDR2 ANQGSEA.

This chain links TRBV29-1 with TRBJ2-1; D not resolved. Trimming removed 1 base at V and 2 bases at J, with 9 bases between. Germline V gene lookup returns CDR1 SQVTM and CDR2 ANQGSEA. The CDR3 length is 14 residues. The CDR3, as DNA: TGCAGCGTTGAAGGGACCGTCCCCTACAATGAGCAGTTCTTC. Its protein product is CSVEGTVPYNEQFF.

This clone was picked up one time. The chain employs TRBV20-1 and TRBJ2-3; no clear D. This CDR3 region has 11 residues. The germline V gene has CDR1 DFQATT and CDR2 SNEGSKA (reference sequence). Deletions cut 6 bases from V and 6 bases from J, with 10 bases between. CDR3 DNA sequence: TGCAGTGCCCAGTGGCAGGATACGCAGTATTTT. This gives the protein CSAQWQDTQYF.

This clone was recorded once. The chain carries TRBV30 and TRBJ2-1, with D tentatively TRBD2 (6 bases). The germline V gene encodes CDR1 GTSNPN and CDR2 SVGIG (reference sequence). The CDR3 has 12 residues. The V and J ends lost 5 bases and 8 bases respectively, with 13 bases between them. Here the CDR3 DNA reads TGTGCCTGGGCGAGCGGGTCCGATGAGCAGTTCTTC. Its protein is CAWASGSDEQFF.

This clone was counted only a few times. The rearrangement uses TRBV27 and TRBJ2-4; D possibly corresponds to TRBD2 (6 bases). In germline, CDR1 is MNHEY, CDR2 SMNVEV (reference sequence). V lost 1 base to trimming and J lost 1 base, with 11 bases between them. This CDR3 spans 16 amino acids. CDR3 residues: CASSLFGGKAKNIQYF. CDR3 bases: TGTGCCAGCAGTTTATTCGGCGGGAAGGCCAAAAACATTCAGTACTTC.

The chain employs TRBV29-1 and TRBJ2-7; unclear D gene. Trimming shortened V by 4 bases and J by 2 bases, and 9 bases separated the two germline ends. Germline assignment: CDR1 SQVTM and CDR2 ANQGSEA. The CDR3 is 12 amino acids. CDR3 nucleotide sequence: TGCAGCGTTGTCCCAAATACCTACGAGCAGTACTTC. It codes for CSVVPNTYEQYF.